These T cell receptor beta chains were read from a single sample in a study of siplizumab effects on memory and regulatory T cells. Which antigens these TCRs recognize remains unknown. Profiling relied on immunoSEQ multiplex PCR, and the TCRdb table lists in-frame clones only, not all of them. The sample contains fewer than 25,000 clones, about 40% of which appear only once. The sequencing input was CFSE-low (dividing) CD4+ T cells sorted from an allogeneic mixed lymphocyte reaction. The receptor source for this set is a human donor in good health; the cells came from an allogeneic mixed lymphocyte reaction. Some clones in this sample may be carry-over from other donors' samples. Each CDR3 is given with its conserved first and last residue. Each record gives: J gene, D gene, V gene, clone size, CDR3 protein, CDR3 DNA. A D gene is named only where the DNA matches it firmly. Clone size is shown for a subset of rows, as once, few, many or a class of expanded clone.

j_call: TRBJ1-2; d_call: NA; v_call: TRBV29-1; clone_size: medium-sized; cdr3_aa: CSGWVGGNYGYTF; cdr3_nt: TGCAGCGGTTGGGTCGGAGGAAACTATGGCTACACCTTC
j_call: TRBJ1-4; d_call: TRBD1; v_call: TRBV11-2; clone_size: NA; cdr3_aa: CASSLDRTGGSEKLFF; cdr3_nt: TGTGCCAGCAGCTTAGATCGGACAGGGGGCAGTGAAAAACTGTTTTTT
j_call: TRBJ2-3; d_call: NA; v_call: TRBV4-2; clone_size: few; cdr3_aa: CASSQGRADTQYF; cdr3_nt: TGTGCCAGCAGCCAAGGAAGGGCAGATACGCAGTATTTT
j_call: TRBJ2-7; d_call: NA; v_call: TRBV2; clone_size: NA; cdr3_aa: CASRTSLGLLRAYEQYF; cdr3_nt: TGTGCCAGCAGGACCTCTCTCGGACTCCTGAGGGCCTACGAGCAGTACTTC
j_call: TRBJ2-7; d_call: NA; v_call: TRBV7-3; clone_size: NA; cdr3_aa: CASSLQGGYEQYF; cdr3_nt: TGTGCCAGCAGCCTCCAGGGGGGCTACGAGCAGTACTTC
j_call: TRBJ2-3; d_call: TRBD2; v_call: TRBV5-1; clone_size: many; cdr3_aa: CASSLGLAGVYTDTQYF; cdr3_nt: TGCGCCAGCAGCCTCGGACTAGCGGGGGTATACACAGATACGCAGTATTTT
j_call: TRBJ1-1; d_call: NA; v_call: TRBV5-1; clone_size: medium-sized; cdr3_aa: CASSLGPYTEAFF; cdr3_nt: TGCGCCAGCAGCTTGGGACCGTACACTGAAGCTTTCTTT
j_call: TRBJ2-3; d_call: NA; v_call: TRBV6-6; clone_size: NA; cdr3_aa: CASSYPGTDTQYF; cdr3_nt: TGTGCCAGCAGTTACCCAGGCACAGATACGCAGTATTTT
j_call: TRBJ2-5; d_call: NA; v_call: TRBV7-9; clone_size: NA; cdr3_aa: CASSFRGTDQETQYF; cdr3_nt: TGTGCCAGCAGCTTCAGGGGCACCGACCAAGAGACCCAGTACTTC
j_call: TRBJ2-1; d_call: NA; v_call: TRBV23-1; clone_size: NA; cdr3_aa: CASTPSGTNYGEPNNEQFF; cdr3_nt: TGCGCCAGCACCCCTTCGGGGACAAACTACGGTGAGCCGAACAATGAGCAGTTCTTC
j_call: TRBJ1-1; d_call: NA; v_call: TRBV5-1; clone_size: NA; cdr3_aa: CASSGRAVMNTEAFF; cdr3_nt: TGCGCCAGCAGTGGGAGGGCGGTTATGAACACTGAAGCTTTCTTT
j_call: TRBJ2-1; d_call: TRBD2; v_call: TRBV6-5; clone_size: NA; cdr3_aa: CASSLAGVSYNEQFF; cdr3_nt: TGTGCCAGCAGTTTAGCGGGGGTCTCCTACAATGAGCAGTTCTTC
j_call: TRBJ1-2; d_call: TRBD1; v_call: TRBV6-5; clone_size: NA; cdr3_aa: CASSYSGQGAIGGYTF; cdr3_nt: TGTGCCAGCAGTTACTCGGGACAGGGGGCGATAGGTGGCTACACCTTC
j_call: TRBJ2-7; d_call: TRBD1; v_call: TRBV6-5; clone_size: NA; cdr3_aa: CASRLTGTGLYEQYF; cdr3_nt: TGTGCCAGCAGGCTGACCGGGACAGGTCTCTACGAGCAGTACTTC
j_call: TRBJ1-5; d_call: TRBD1; v_call: TRBV19; clone_size: NA; cdr3_aa: CASSKARDRGYQPQHF; cdr3_nt: TGTGCCAGTAGTAAAGCAAGGGACAGAGGTTATCAGCCCCAGCATTTT
j_call: TRBJ2-5; d_call: NA; v_call: TRBV7-9; clone_size: once; cdr3_aa: CASSGQETQYF; cdr3_nt: TGTGCCAGCAGCGGCCAAGAGACCCAGTACTTC
j_call: TRBJ1-2; d_call: NA; v_call: TRBV28; clone_size: NA; cdr3_aa: CASSLLFESDYTF; cdr3_nt: TGTGCCAGCAGTTTATTGTTCGAATCGGACTACACCTTC
j_call: TRBJ2-5; d_call: TRBD1; v_call: TRBV25-1; clone_size: NA; cdr3_aa: CASSETGKGTQYF; cdr3_nt: TGTGCCAGCAGTGAGACAGGGAAGGGGACCCAGTACTTC
j_call: TRBJ2-7; d_call: NA; v_call: TRBV5-1; clone_size: NA; cdr3_aa: CASSPEPGPNPYEQHF; cdr3_nt: TGCGCCAGCAGCCCCGAACCGGGACCCAACCCCTACGAGCAGCACTTC
j_call: TRBJ1-4; d_call: TRBD1; v_call: TRBV18; clone_size: few; cdr3_aa: CASSPLRGQLFF; cdr3_nt: TGTGCCAGCTCACCATTAAGGGGGCAACTGTTTTTT
j_call: TRBJ2-7; d_call: NA; v_call: TRBV5-1; clone_size: NA; cdr3_aa: CASSLVGSYEQYF; cdr3_nt: TGCGCCAGCAGCTTGGTGGGGTCCTACGAGCAGTACTTC
j_call: TRBJ2-5; d_call: NA; v_call: TRBV7-2; clone_size: NA; cdr3_aa: CASSAGLAGTQYF; cdr3_nt: TGTGCCAGCAGCGCGGGTCTTGCAGGGACCCAGTACTTC
j_call: TRBJ1-1; d_call: NA; v_call: TRBV11-3; clone_size: few; cdr3_aa: CASSLGPASTEAFF; cdr3_nt: TGTGCCAGCAGTTTAGGTCCAGCGAGTACTGAAGCTTTCTTT
j_call: TRBJ1-2; d_call: NA; v_call: TRBV11-2; clone_size: NA; cdr3_aa: CASSGGRGAVGYTF; cdr3_nt: TGTGCCAGCAGCGGGGGGCGGGGGGCGGTCGGCTACACCTTC
j_call: TRBJ2-7; d_call: TRBD1; v_call: TRBV4-2; clone_size: NA; cdr3_aa: CASSPTPGQGSYEQYF; cdr3_nt: TGTGCCAGCAGCCCCACTCCGGGACAGGGATCCTACGAGCAGTACTTC
j_call: TRBJ1-2; d_call: NA; v_call: TRBV6-5; clone_size: NA; cdr3_aa: CASSLENYGYTF; cdr3_nt: TGTGCCAGCAGTCTGGAAAACTATGGCTACACCTTC
j_call: TRBJ2-5; d_call: TRBD2; v_call: TRBV25-1; clone_size: NA; cdr3_aa: CASSATSSGGFWETQYF; cdr3_nt: TGTGCCAGCAGTGCGACGAGTAGCGGGGGTTTTTGGGAGACCCAGTACTTC
j_call: TRBJ1-4; d_call: NA; v_call: TRBV27; clone_size: few; cdr3_aa: CASGTYIPNKLFF; cdr3_nt: TGTGCCAGCGGTACCTACATCCCGAATAAACTGTTTTTT
j_call: TRBJ2-1; d_call: TRBD1; v_call: TRBV6-5; clone_size: NA; cdr3_aa: CASKTGVPYNEQFF; cdr3_nt: TGTGCCAGTAAAACAGGGGTACCCTACAATGAGCAGTTCTTC
j_call: TRBJ2-7; d_call: TRBD2; v_call: TRBV19; clone_size: few; cdr3_aa: CASKPGLATTYEQYF; cdr3_nt: TGTGCCAGTAAACCGGGACTAGCGACCACCTACGAGCAGTACTTC
j_call: TRBJ2-3; d_call: NA; v_call: TRBV6-4; clone_size: NA; cdr3_aa: CASSRTGYLTDTQYF; cdr3_nt: TGTGCCAGCAGTCGTACAGGGTATCTAACAGATACGCAGTATTTT
j_call: TRBJ2-2; d_call: TRBD2; v_call: TRBV7-9; clone_size: NA; cdr3_aa: CASRIAGGNTGELFF; cdr3_nt: TGTGCCAGCAGGATAGCGGGGGGGAACACCGGGGAGCTGTTTTTT
j_call: TRBJ1-1; d_call: NA; v_call: TRBV5-4; clone_size: few; cdr3_aa: CASSLEAAPLTEAFF; cdr3_nt: TGTGCCAGCAGCTTGGAGGCGGCACCCTTAACTGAAGCTTTCTTT
j_call: TRBJ1-2; d_call: NA; v_call: TRBV18; clone_size: NA; cdr3_aa: CASSRSLGRYGYTF; cdr3_nt: TGTGCCAGCTCACGGTCCCTCGGTCGTTATGGCTACACCTTC
j_call: TRBJ2-7; d_call: NA; v_call: TRBV2; clone_size: many; cdr3_aa: CASTFLPGGGGEQYF; cdr3_nt: TGTGCCAGCACCTTTCTCCCGGGCGGAGGGGGGGAGCAGTACTTC
j_call: TRBJ1-1; d_call: TRBD1; v_call: TRBV6-6; clone_size: NA; cdr3_aa: CASTRGLTEAFF; cdr3_nt: TGTGCCAGCACCAGGGGGCTTACTGAAGCTTTCTTT
j_call: TRBJ1-1; d_call: NA; v_call: TRBV30; clone_size: NA; cdr3_aa: CANDGTEAFF; cdr3_nt: TGTGCCAATGACGGTACTGAAGCTTTCTTT
j_call: TRBJ1-2; d_call: NA; v_call: TRBV18; clone_size: NA; cdr3_aa: CASSPLQDANYGYTF; cdr3_nt: TGTGCCAGCTCACCGCTACAGGATGCCAACTATGGCTACACCTTC
j_call: TRBJ1-2; d_call: NA; v_call: TRBV5-6; clone_size: medium-sized; cdr3_aa: CASSLPDGHGYGYTF; cdr3_nt: TGTGCCAGCAGCTTGCCGGACGGTCATGGGTATGGCTACACCTTC
j_call: TRBJ2-5; d_call: NA; v_call: TRBV7-9; clone_size: NA; cdr3_aa: CASSSHPGDKETQYF; cdr3_nt: TGTGCCAGCAGCTCTCACCCGGGGGATAAAGAGACCCAGTACTTC
j_call: TRBJ2-5; d_call: NA; v_call: TRBV6-6; clone_size: few; cdr3_aa: CASSYYEAQYF; cdr3_nt: TGTGCCAGCAGTTACTACGAAGCCCAGTACTTC